This TCR beta chain comes out of a study of blood T cells in healthy people across ages. Overall study: The template switching approach captured approximately one barcoded beta molecule for every two T cells.

With a J-beta primer mix and a sample-barcoded 5' primer, a second PCR ran about 7 to 12 cycles. One entry per CDR3 protein, called by TCRdb with MiXCR from the 5' RACE reads. The sample holds about a million distinct CDR3 sequences, 51% seen once. Findings of the study overall: Researchers said unsorted PBMCs prevented a conclusive naive versus antigen-experienced comparison.

As to this clonotype: The antigen remains unidentified.

The ends were cut back, 0 bases at V and 1 base at J, with 18 bases in the middle. Germline V gene lookup returns CDR1 MNHEY and CDR2 SVGEGT. This CDR3 has 18 residues. The source of this sequence is a woman aged 60-70 years in good health. Sequencing was done on a sample of blood. This chain links TRBV6-2 or TRBV6-3 with TRBJ1-1; D remains ambiguous. CDR3 loop: CASSYSLDATWGNTEAFF. The CDR3 bases are TGTGCCAGCAGTTACTCCTTGGACGCGACTTGGGGGAACACTGAAGCTTTCTTT.